This T cell receptor beta chain stems from a study of cytomegalovirus exposure and HLA in healthy donors (dated by TCRdb to 2016 to 2017). Regarding the research as a whole: According to a later analysis, one platform produced both the roughly 110 validation repertoires and the 620 or so repertoires of the first cohort. Along with the approximately 620-subject first cohort, a separate validation cohort of some 130 different subjects was used. The study was designed to test whether signatures of past pathogen exposure could be identified by cataloging public T cell receptors. To predict cytomegalovirus infection status, the study combined high-throughput TCR immunosequencing, statistical association of individual TCRs with disease status, and machine learning. The investigation overall reported the following: In vitro tests confirmed that a few of the cytomegalovirus-associated TCR beta chains recognize cytomegalovirus antigens. A later analysis found that TCRs clustered in the first cohort also tended to co-occur in the 95 to 150 validation repertoires, with 94% of cluster scores above 0. In the study, around 160 TCR beta chains were listed as associated with cytomegalovirus. The authors suggested that the approach could potentially be generalized to other disease states and immunological phenotypes. The classifier was reported to diagnose cytomegalovirus status with high specificity and sensitivity in both the original cohort and the validation cohort. The validation cohort had no HLA typing available for a later analysis, so co-occurrence within that cohort was assessed over all 120 or so repertoires. Across donors, most TCR sequences were observed very rarely, whereas some public TCRs were present in many individuals.

The method behind the library was the immunoSEQ multiplex PCR assay. The authors processed their data as follows. A statistical classification framework was developed to diagnose cytomegalovirus status using the catalog of TCR beta chain sequences. TCRdb's version of the immuneACCESS table is confined to in-frame rearrangements and falls short of the full clone set. An unresolved V gene accounts for under half of the shortfall where checked; the remainder is of unknown origin. V and J calls and clone size come straight from that table; D and trimming were deduced from the DNA. This sample is represented by some 50,000 clones; just over 90% of them were singletons. The biggest ten clones account for 5.8% of the sample. V lost 4 bases and J lost 8 bases; the stretch between them is 11 bases long. Based on the germline V gene, the CDR1 and CDR2 sequences are SGHTA and FQGNSA. The CDR3 contains 12 residues, cysteine and phenylalanine counted. Kept here is only the CDR3 DNA, which spans 36 bases and is read in frame from base 1.

The donors were included in the validation cohort of 130 or so subjects, a group kept apart from the roughly 700-subject first cohort. Comments on this clone: This clone's antigen is unknown. No base quality values were provided; no much bigger clone lies one nucleotide off.

Sequenced: PBMCs. The clonotype originates from a young woman in good health and CMV-seronegative. This chain is built from TRBV7-2 and TRBJ1-2; the D gene remains uncertain. The CDR3 loop reads CASSSVEGGYTF. The nucleotide sequence reads TGTGCCAGCAGCTCCGTCGAGGGAGGCTACACCTTC.